This TCR beta chain was sequenced for a study of OX40 agonist ivuxolimab in advanced cancers. Study results and caveats: In the 0.1 to 3.0 mg/kg range, CD4+ and CD8+ blood T cells had expanded clonally by week 6. Low clonal expansion, among the lowest seen, marked partial responders at 0.1-3.0 mg/kg.

This CDR3 has 12 amino acids. The germline CDR1 and CDR2 sequences are LNHNV and YYDKDF (reference sequence). Trimming pared 4 bases from V and 1 base from J, leaving 4 bases between. Generated by immunoSEQ multiplex PCR, the TCRdb table keeps only in-frame clones and is missing some. Here the sample spans about 55,000 clones, about nine tenths being singletons. In regard to this clone: The antigen is undetermined.

The rearrangement links TRBV15 to TRBJ1-2; no definite D call. The receptor was isolated from an adult with an advanced solid tumor such as melanoma, head and neck, liver or kidney cancer. Sequenced here: CD4+ or CD8+ T cells sorted from blood, sampled in a trial of the OX40 agonist ivuxolimab. The CDR3 sequence: CATSTDNYGYTF. The CDR3 DNA follows: TGTGCCACCAGCACGGATAACTATGGCTACACCTTC.